Each of the 19 T cell receptor beta chains below was sequenced from the same sample in a study of PD-L1 blockade in urothelial cancer. Time point reported: peripheral blood 6 weeks after treatment start. The data were produced by immunoSEQ multiplex PCR, yet TCRdb's version contains in-frame clones alone and is incomplete. The sample has some 110,000 clones, around 90% seen once. Here the sequenced sample was PBMCs, taken around atezolizumab (anti-PD-L1) treatment. Receptors were obtained from a man aged 60-69 years with urothelial cancer.

The CDR3 DNA is TGTGCCAGCAGCCCCACTCTAACCGCCGGGACACCCAATGGGCAGTACTTC. It yields the protein CASSPTLTAGTPNGQYF. This chain connects TRBV7-9 to TRBJ2-7, with D perhaps matching TRBD1 (6 bases). The CDR3 extends over 17 amino acids. Germline CDR1 and CDR2: SEHNR and FQNEAQ (reference sequence). Deletions cut 5 bases from V and 9 bases from J, with 29 bases between.

V usage is TRBV9 and J usage is TRBJ1-2; tentatively, D is TRBD1 (5 bases). Trimming shortened V by 4 bases and J by 5 bases, and 15 bases separated the two germline ends. The germline V gene has CDR1 SGDLS and CDR2 YYNGEE. The length of the CDR3 is 14 residues. The CDR3 DNA sequence: TGTGCCAGCAGCCCCCAGACAGTTTCTTATGGCTACACCTTC. It codes for CASSPQTVSYGYTF.

The CDR3, as DNA: TGCGCCAGCAGCCAAGAACGCGGGGACAGCCCCTCCTACGAGCAGTACTTC. Protein: CASSQERGDSPSYEQYF. The chain has TRBV4-3 and TRBJ2-7, with D tentatively TRBD1 (7 bases). From germline, CDR1 is LGHNA and CDR2 YSLEER. This CDR3 has 17 residues. V lost 0 bases and J 0 bases, leaving 15 bases between the germline ends.

The chain couples TRBV6-5 to TRBJ1-2; no clear D. Germline V gene data show CDR1 as MNHEY and CDR2 as SVGAGI. The CDR3 is 12 residues long. Trimming stripped 2 bases from V and 8 bases from J, with 9 bases between. The CDR3 DNA follows: TGTGCCAGCAGTTACCCCGCTGGCGGCTACACCTTC. It specifies CASSYPAGGYTF.

The chain has TRBV18 and TRBJ1-3, with TRBD1 identical over 10 bases. This CDR3 has 17 residues. Germline loops: CDR1 KGHSH, CDR2 LQKENI. Trimming took 3 bases from V and 3 from J; bases not matched to a gene: 8. The CDR3 spells CASSPPGQGSVGNTIYF. CDR3 DNA sequence: TGTGCCAGCTCACCTCCGGGACAGGGGTCAGTTGGAAACACCATATATTTT.

The V gene is TRBV7-8, the J gene TRBJ2-3; 9 positions agree with TRBD2. CDR1 is SGHVS, CDR2 FQNEAQ, per germline. V was pared by 0 bases and J by 3 bases, with 4 bases of the junction left unmatched. The CDR3 runs to 16 residues. This chain's CDR3 is CASSLAPLAGTDTQYF. In DNA form, the CDR3 reads TGTGCCAGCAGCTTAGCCCCCCTAGCGGGGACAGATACGCAGTATTTT.

The chain has TRBV7-2 and TRBJ2-3, with 12 bases lining up with TRBD2. Germline CDR1 reads SGHTA; CDR2 reads FQGNSA. The CDR3 sequence is 17 residues long. V trimming: 5 bases; J trimming: 0 bases; junction bases outside the gene matches: 6. CDR3 coding DNA: TGTGCCAGCAGCCCGGGACTAGCGGGCCCTAGCACAGATACGCAGTATTTT. Amino acid sequence: CASSPGLAGPSTDTQYF.

In its sample, this clone was seen once. The chain combines TRBV2 with TRBJ2-3; 7 nucleotides align to TRBD2. The CDR3 length is 16 residues. Trimming took 4 bases from V and 0 from J; bases not matched to a gene: 7. Germline loops: CDR1 SNHLY, CDR2 FYNNEI. CDR3 protein: CASSGGLVASTDTQYF. CDR3 sequence (DNA): TGTGCCAGCAGTGGTGGACTAGTGGCTAGCACAGATACGCAGTATTTT.

The V and J genes are TRBV5-1 and TRBJ2-5; a possible D gene is TRBD2 (6 bases). Germline CDR1 SGHRS, CDR2 YFSETQ. The CDR3 runs 15 residues. The V end lost 5 bases, the J end lost 5 bases, and 19 bases lay between the germline ends. CDR3 amino acids: CASSPVADLRETQYF. In DNA, the CDR3 is TGCGCCAGCAGTCCGGTAGCGGACCTCCGGGAGACCCAGTACTTC.

The chain combines TRBV5-4 with TRBJ2-3; weak D call: TRBD2 (6 bases). Germline CDR1 reads SGHNT; CDR2 reads YYREEE (reference sequence). Trimming removed 4 bases from V and 0 bases from J, with 12 bases in between. CDR3 length equals 15 residues. In DNA, the CDR3 is TGTGCCAGCAGCGATCGGACTACCAGCACAGATACGCAGTATTTT. It is translated as CASSDRTTSTDTQYF.

The V call is TRBV30, the J call TRBJ1-2, with D uncertain. The germline V gene has CDR1 GTSNPN and CDR2 SVGIG (reference sequence). CDR3 length: 14 residues. V gave up 5 bases and J gave up 4 bases, with 17 bases separating them. CDR3 loop: CAWGEGGIAYGYTF. CDR3 DNA sequence: TGTGCCTGGGGCGAGGGAGGGATAGCCTATGGCTACACCTTC.

The chain is built from TRBV7-2 and TRBJ2-7; a weak D match, TRBD2 (5 bases). This CDR3 has 14 amino acids. CDR1 and CDR2 from the germline V gene are SGHTA and FQGNSA. The germline V and J ends were trimmed by 5 bases and 4 bases, with 15 bases remaining between them. The CDR3, as DNA: TGTGCCAGCAGCCGGTCCGGGGTTGGTTACGAGCAGTACTTC. Amino acids: CASSRSGVGYEQYF.

J is TRBJ2-7 and V is TRBV18; 11 positions match TRBD2. The junction had 4 bases not matched to a gene; V was cut back by 3 bases and J by 3 bases. There are 15 residues in the CDR3. Germline V gives CDR1 KGHSH, CDR2 LQKENI. The CDR3, as DNA: TGTGCCAGCTCACCCAAGCTAGCGGGAGGCTACGAGCAGTACTTC. Protein sequence: CASSPKLAGGYEQYF.

This chain joins TRBV21-1 and TRBJ2-5; the table gives TRBD2 as D, unverified against the DNA. TRBV21-1 is termed a pseudogene. This CDR3 comprises 16 residues. Here the CDR3 DNA reads TGTGCCAGCAGCAAAACGGGGGTGGAGTTAGAAGAGACCCAGTACTTC. Its protein product is CASSKTGVELEETQYF.

J is TRBJ2-5 and V is TRBV9; 8 bases line up with TRBD1. The V segment lost 3 bases and the J segment 4 bases; nucleotides outside the gene matches: 8. The length of the CDR3 is 15 residues. Germline assignment: CDR1 SGDLS and CDR2 YYNGEE. CDR3 nucleotides: TGTGCCAGCAGCGCATCGACAGGGGACAGAGAGACCCAGTACTTC. This gives the protein CASSASTGDRETQYF.

V is TRBV11-1 and J is TRBJ1-1; D not certain. CDR1 is SGHAT and CDR2 is FQDESV in the germline V gene (reference sequence). The CDR3 extends over 14 amino acids. V was pared by 2 bases and J by 1 base, with 8 bases between. The CDR3 bases are TGTGCCAGCAGCTTAAGTCGACAGAACACTGAAGCTTTCTTT. Amino acids: CASSLSRQNTEAFF.

The V and J genes are TRBV7-9 and TRBJ2-3; a possible D gene is TRBD2 (6 bases). Germline-derived CDR1 and CDR2 are SEHNR and FQNEAQ (reference sequence). CDR3 size: 15 residues. V shed 4 bases and J shed 1 base, with 12 bases lying between them. The CDR3 region has the DNA TGTGCCAGCAGCTCGTCCGCGGGGCGCACAGATACGCAGTATTTT. Translation gives CASSSSAGRTDTQYF.

V usage is TRBV5-1 and J usage is TRBJ2-4; TRBD2 might be the D (6 bases). V lost 8 bases and J lost 8, with 23 bases in between. The CDR3 runs to 15 residues. Germline CDR1 is SGHRS and CDR2 is YFSETQ. The CDR3 DNA reads as TGCGCCAGTACACCTGGGGGGACGGCCTTTGACATTCAGTACTTC. As protein: CASTPGGTAFDIQYF.

V usage is TRBV5-5 and J usage is TRBJ1-5; maybe TRBD1 (5 bases). Germline V CDR1 and CDR2: SGHKS, YYEKEE (reference sequence). The V end lost 2 bases, the J end lost 4 bases, and 10 bases lay between the germline ends. The CDR3 is made up of 14 amino acids. CDR3 protein: CASSFSGGNQPQHF. CDR3 sequence (DNA): TGTGCCAGCAGCTTTAGTGGGGGGAATCAGCCCCAGCATTTT.